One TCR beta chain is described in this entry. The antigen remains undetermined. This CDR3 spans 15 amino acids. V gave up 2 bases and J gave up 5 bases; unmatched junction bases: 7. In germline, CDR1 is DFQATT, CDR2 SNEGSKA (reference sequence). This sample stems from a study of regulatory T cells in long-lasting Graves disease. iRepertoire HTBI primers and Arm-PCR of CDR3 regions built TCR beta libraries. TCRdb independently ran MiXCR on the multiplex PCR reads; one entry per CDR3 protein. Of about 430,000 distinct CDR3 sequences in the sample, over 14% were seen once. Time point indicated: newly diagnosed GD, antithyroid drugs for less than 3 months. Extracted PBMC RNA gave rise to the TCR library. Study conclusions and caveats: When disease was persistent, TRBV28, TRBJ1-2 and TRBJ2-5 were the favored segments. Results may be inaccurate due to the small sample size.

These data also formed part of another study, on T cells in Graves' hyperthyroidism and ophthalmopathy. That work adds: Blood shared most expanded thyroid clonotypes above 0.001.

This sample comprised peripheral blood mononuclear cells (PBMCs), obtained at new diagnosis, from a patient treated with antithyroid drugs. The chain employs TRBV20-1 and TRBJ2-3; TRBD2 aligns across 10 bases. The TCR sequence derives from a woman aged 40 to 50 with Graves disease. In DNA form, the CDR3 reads TGCAGTGCTAGAAAAGCGGGAGGGCCCTTAGATACGCAGTATTTT. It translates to CSARKAGGPLDTQYF.